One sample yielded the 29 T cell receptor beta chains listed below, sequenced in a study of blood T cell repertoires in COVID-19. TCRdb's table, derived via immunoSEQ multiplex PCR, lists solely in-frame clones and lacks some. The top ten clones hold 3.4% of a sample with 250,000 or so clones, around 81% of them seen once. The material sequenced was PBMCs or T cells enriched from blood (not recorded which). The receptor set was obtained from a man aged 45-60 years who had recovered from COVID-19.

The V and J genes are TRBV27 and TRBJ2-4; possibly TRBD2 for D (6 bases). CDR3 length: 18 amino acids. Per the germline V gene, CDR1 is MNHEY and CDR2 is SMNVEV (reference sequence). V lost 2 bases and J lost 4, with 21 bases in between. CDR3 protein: CASSLTGLAIERKNIQYF. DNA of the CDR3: TGTGCCAGCAGTTTAACTGGTCTAGCGATAGAACGAAAAAACATTCAGTACTTC.

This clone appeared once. The CDR3 coding sequence is TGTGCCAGCAATCAAGGGGGGGACAGGGGTCAGCCCCAGCATTTT. As protein: CASNQGGDRGQPQHF. The chain has TRBV2 and TRBJ1-5; 10 nucleotides match TRBD1. This CDR3 has 15 residues. Germline V gives CDR1 SNHLY, CDR2 FYNNEI. V was clipped by 7 bases and J by 6 bases; unmatched bases: 9.

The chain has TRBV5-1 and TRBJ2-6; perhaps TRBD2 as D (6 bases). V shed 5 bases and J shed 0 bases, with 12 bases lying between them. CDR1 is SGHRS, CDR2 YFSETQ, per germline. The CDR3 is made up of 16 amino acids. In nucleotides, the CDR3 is TGCGCCAGCAGAGTTTTCGGGAGCTCTGGGGCCAACGTCCTGACTTTC. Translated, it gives CASRVFGSSGANVLTF.

CDR3 sequence (DNA): TGTGCCAGCAGTTCTCTCGGACAGGGGGGCTACACCTTC. It yields the protein CASSSLGQGGYTF. This rearrangement joins TRBV7-9 to TRBJ1-2; 9 positions agree with TRBD1. The germline CDR1 and CDR2 sequences are SEHNR and FQNEAQ (reference sequence). The V gene end was trimmed by 6 bases and the J gene end by 8 bases; junction bases not matched to a gene: 7. CDR3 size: 13 residues.

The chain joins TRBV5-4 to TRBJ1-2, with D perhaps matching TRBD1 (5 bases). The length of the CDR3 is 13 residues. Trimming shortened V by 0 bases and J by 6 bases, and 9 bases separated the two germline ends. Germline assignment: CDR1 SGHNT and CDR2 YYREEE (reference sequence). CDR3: CASSLAGSHGYTF. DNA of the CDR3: TGTGCCAGCAGCTTGGCAGGGTCTCATGGCTACACCTTC.

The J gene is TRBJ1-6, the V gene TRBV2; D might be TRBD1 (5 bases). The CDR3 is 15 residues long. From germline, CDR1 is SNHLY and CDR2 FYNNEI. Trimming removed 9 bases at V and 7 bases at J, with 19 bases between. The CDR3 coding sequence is TGTGCCAGTGGCAGGTCCGGGACTACAAATTCACCCCTCCACTTT. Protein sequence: CASGRSGTTNSPLHF.

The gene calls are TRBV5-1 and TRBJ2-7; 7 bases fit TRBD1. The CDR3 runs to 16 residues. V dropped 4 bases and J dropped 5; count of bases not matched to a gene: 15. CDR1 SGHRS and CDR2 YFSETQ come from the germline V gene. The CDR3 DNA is TGCGCCAGCAGCCGACGGGGCTTTAGGGGGCTCGACGAGCAGTACTTC. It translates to CASSRRGFRGLDEQYF. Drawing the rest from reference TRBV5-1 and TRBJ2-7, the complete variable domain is KAGVTQTPRYLIKTRGQQVTLSCSPISGHRSVSWYQQTPGQGLQFLFEYFSETQRNKGNFPGRFSGRQFSNSRSEMNVSTLELGDSALYLCASSRRGFRGLDEQYFGPGTRLTVT.

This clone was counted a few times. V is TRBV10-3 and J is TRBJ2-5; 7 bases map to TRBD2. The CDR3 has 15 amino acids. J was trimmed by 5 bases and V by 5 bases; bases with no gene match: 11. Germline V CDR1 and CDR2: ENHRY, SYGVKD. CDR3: CAISSSGTTDETQYF. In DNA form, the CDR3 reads TGTGCCATCAGTTCCTCCGGGACTACTGACGAGACCCAGTACTTC.

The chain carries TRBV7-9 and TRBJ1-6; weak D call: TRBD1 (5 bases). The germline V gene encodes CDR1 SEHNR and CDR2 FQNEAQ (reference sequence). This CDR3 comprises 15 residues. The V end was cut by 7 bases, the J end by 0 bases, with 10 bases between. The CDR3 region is CASTPGVSYNSPLHF. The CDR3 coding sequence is TGTGCCAGCACCCCGGGGGTCTCCTATAATTCACCCCTCCACTTT.

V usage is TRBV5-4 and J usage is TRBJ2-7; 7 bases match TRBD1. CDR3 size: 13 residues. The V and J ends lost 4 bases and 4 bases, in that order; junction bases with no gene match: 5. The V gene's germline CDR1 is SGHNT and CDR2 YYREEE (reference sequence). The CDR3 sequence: CASSHRDSYEQYF. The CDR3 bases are TGTGCCAGCAGCCATCGGGACAGTTACGAGCAGTACTTC. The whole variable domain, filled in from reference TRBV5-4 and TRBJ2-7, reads ETGVTQSPTHLIKTRGQQVTLRCSSQSGHNTVSWYQQALGQGPQFIFQYYREEENGRGNFPPRFSGLQFPNYSSELNVNALELDDSALYLCASSHRDSYEQYFGPGTRLTVT.

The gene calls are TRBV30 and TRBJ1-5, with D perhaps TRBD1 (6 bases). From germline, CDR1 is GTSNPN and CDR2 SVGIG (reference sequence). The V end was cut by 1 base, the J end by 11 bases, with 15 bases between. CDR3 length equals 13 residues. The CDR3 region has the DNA TGTGCCTGGAGTGGGGCAGGGACACGAACCCAGCATTTT. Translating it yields CAWSGAGTRTQHF.

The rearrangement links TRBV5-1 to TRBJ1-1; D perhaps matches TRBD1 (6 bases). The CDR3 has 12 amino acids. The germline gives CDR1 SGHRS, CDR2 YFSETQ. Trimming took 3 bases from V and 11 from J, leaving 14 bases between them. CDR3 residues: CASSSGQFSAFF. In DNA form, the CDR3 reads TGCGCCAGCAGCTCAGGACAGTTCTCGGCTTTCTTT.

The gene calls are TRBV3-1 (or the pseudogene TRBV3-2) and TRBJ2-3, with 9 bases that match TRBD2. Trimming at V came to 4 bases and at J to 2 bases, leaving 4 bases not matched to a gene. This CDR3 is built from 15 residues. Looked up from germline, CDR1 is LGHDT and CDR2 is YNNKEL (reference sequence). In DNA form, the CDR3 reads TGTGCCAGCAGCCCCCGACTAGCGGACACAGATACGCAGTATTTT. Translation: CASSPRLADTDTQYF.

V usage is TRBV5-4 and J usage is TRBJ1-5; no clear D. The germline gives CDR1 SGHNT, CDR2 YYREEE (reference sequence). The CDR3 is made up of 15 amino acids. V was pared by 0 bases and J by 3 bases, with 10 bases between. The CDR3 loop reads CASSLAGENNQPQHF. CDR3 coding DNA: TGTGCCAGCAGCTTGGCGGGAGAGAACAATCAGCCCCAGCATTTT.

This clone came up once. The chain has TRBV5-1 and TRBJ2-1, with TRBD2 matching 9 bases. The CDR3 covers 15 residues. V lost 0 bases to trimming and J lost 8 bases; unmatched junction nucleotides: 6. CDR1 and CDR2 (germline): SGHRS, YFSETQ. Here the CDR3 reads CASSLVGGGADEQFF. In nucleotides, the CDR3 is TGCGCCAGCAGCTTGGTGGGCGGGGGGGCCGATGAGCAGTTCTTC. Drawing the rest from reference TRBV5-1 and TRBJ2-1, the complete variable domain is KAGVTQTPRYLIKTRGQQVTLSCSPISGHRSVSWYQQTPGQGLQFLFEYFSETQRNKGNFPGRFSGRQFSNSRSEMNVSTLELGDSALYLCASSLVGGGADEQFFGPGTRLTVL.

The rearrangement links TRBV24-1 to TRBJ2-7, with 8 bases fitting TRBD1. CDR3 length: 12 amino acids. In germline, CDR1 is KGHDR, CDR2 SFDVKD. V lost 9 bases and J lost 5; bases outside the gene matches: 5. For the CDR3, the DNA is TGTGCCACCGACAGGGGTTTTAACGAGCAGTACTTC. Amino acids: CATDRGFNEQYF.

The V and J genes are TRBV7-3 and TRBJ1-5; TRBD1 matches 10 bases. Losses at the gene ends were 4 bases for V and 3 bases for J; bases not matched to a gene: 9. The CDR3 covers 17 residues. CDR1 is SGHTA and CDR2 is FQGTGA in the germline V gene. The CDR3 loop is CASSSPTGGLYNQPQHF. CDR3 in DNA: TGTGCCAGCAGCTCCCCGACAGGGGGCCTGTACAATCAGCCCCAGCATTTT.

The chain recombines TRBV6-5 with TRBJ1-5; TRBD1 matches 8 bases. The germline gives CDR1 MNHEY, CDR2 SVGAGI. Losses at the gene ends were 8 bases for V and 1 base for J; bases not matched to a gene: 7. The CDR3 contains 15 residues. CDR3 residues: CASGRQGLSNQPQHF. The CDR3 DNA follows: TGTGCCAGCGGCCGACAGGGGTTGAGCAATCAGCCCCAGCATTTT.

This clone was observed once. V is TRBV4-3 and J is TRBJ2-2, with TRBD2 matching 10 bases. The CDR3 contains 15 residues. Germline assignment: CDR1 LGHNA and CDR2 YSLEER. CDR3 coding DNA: TGCGCAACAGGACTAGCGGTTACGAACACCGGGGAGCTGTTTTTT. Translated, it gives CATGLAVTNTGELFF.

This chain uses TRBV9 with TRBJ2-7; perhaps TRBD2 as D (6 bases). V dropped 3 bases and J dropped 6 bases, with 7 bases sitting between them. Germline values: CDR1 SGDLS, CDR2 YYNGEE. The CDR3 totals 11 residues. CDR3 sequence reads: CASSGGTEQYF. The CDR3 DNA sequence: TGTGCCAGCAGCGGCGGGACCGAGCAGTACTTC.

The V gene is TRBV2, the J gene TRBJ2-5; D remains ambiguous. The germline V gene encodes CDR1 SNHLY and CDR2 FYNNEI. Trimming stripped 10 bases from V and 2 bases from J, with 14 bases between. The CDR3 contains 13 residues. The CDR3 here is CAKSPVSQETQYF. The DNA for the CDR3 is TGTGCCAAAAGTCCGGTCTCTCAAGAGACCCAGTACTTC. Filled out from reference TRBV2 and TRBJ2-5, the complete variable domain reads EPEVTQTPSHQVTQMGQEVILRCVPISNHLYFYWYRQILGQKVEFLVSFYNNEISEKSEIFDDQFSVERPDGSNFTLKIRSTKLEDSAMYFCAKSPVSQETQYFGPGTRLLVL.

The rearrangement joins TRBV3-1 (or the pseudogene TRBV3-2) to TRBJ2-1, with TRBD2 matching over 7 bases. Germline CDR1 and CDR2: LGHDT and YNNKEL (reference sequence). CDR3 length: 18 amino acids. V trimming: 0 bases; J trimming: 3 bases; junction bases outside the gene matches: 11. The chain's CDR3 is CASSQDRGEGMSYNEQFF. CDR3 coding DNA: TGTGCCAGCAGCCAAGATCGGGGGGAGGGCATGAGCTACAATGAGCAGTTCTTC.

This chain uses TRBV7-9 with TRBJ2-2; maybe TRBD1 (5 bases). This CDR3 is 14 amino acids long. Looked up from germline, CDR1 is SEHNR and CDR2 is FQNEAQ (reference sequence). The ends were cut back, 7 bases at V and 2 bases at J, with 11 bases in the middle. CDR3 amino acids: CASKQALNTGELFF. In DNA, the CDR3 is TGTGCCAGCAAACAGGCGCTCAACACCGGGGAGCTGTTTTTT.

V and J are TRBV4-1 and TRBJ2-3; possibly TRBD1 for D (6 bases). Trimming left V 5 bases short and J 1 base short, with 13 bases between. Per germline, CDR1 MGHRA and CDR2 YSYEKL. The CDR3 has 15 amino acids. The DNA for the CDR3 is TGCGCCAGCAGCGGGAGAGGGGGTCGCACAGATACGCAGTATTTT. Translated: CASSGRGGRTDTQYF.

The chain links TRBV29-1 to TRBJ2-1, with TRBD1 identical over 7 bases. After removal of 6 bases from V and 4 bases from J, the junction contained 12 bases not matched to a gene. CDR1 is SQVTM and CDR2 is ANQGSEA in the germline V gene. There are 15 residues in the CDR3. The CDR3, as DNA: TGCAGCGTGCAGGTGGGACAGACGCTTTACAATGAGCAGTTCTTC. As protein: CSVQVGQTLYNEQFF.

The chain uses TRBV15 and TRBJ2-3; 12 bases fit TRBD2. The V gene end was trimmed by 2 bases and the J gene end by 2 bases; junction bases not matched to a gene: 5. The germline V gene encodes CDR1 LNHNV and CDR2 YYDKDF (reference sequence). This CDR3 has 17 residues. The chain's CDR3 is CATSRLAGGPNTDTQYF. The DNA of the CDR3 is TGTGCCACCAGCAGACTAGCGGGAGGGCCTAACACAGATACGCAGTATTTT.

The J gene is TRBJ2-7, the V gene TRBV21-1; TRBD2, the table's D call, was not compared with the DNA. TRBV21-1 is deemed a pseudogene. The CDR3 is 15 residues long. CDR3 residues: CASSKGASRNYEQYF. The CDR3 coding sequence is TGTGCCAGCAGCAAAGGAGCTAGCAGGAACTACGAGCAGTACTTC.

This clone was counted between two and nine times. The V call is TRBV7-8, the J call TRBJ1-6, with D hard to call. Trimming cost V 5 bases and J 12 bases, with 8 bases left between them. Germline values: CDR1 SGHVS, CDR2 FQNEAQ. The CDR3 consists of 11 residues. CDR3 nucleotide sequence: TGTGCCAGCAGCCTAGACAAACCCCTCCACTTT. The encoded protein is CASSLDKPLHF.

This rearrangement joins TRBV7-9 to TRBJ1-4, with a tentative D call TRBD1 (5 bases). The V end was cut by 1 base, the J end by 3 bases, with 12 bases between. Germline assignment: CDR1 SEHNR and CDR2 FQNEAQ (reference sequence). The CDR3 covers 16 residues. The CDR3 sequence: CASSLGREAANEKLFF. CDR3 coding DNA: TGTGCCAGCAGCTTAGGCAGGGAGGCAGCTAATGAAAAACTGTTTTTT. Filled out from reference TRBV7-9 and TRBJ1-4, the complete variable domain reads DTGVSQNPRHKITKRGQNVTFRCDPISEHNRLYWYRQTLGQGPEFLTYFQNEAQLEKSRLLSDRFSAERPKGSFSTLEIQRTEQGDSAMYLCASSLGREAANEKLFFGSGTQLSVL.